The source of this T cell receptor beta chain is a study of shared clonotypes between healthy human individuals. Selected positively for CCR7 and CD45RO-negative, naive CD8 cells excluded terminally differentiated effector memory CD45RA+ cells. The J segment lost 0 bases and the V segment lost 1 base, leaving 4 bases of the junction unmatched. This CDR3 contains 16 residues. Germline V gene sequence: CDR1 SGHRS, CDR2 YFSETQ. With respect to this clone: Other DNA sequences in this specimen translate into the identical CDR3.

Sequencing was performed with immunoSEQ multiplex PCR; in TCRdb, only in-frame clones are kept and a portion is missing. The sample holds around 610,000 clones, about 95% seen once. This TCR was recovered from a woman in her twenties or thirties in good health. The V call is TRBV5-1, the J call TRBJ2-1, with 7 bases identical to TRBD2. The sequenced sample was naive CD8+ T cells sorted from blood. DNA for the CDR3: TGCGCCAGCAGCTTGCTAGCGGCCAGCTCCTACAATGAGCAGTTCTTC. Amino acids: CASSLLAASSYNEQFF.